The sequence of this T cell receptor beta chain was determined in a study of control samples from healthy donors and cancer patients. The data were produced by immunoSEQ multiplex PCR, yet TCRdb's version contains in-frame clones alone and is incomplete. The data hold 35,000 to 50,000 clones, with about 90% observed a single time. CDR1 and CDR2 from the germline V gene are ENHRY and SYGVKD. With 10 bases clipped from V and 7 bases from J, the junction kept 13 bases outside the gene matches. The CDR3 is 13 amino acids. Sequenced material: PBMCs. The TCR comes from a woman aged 55 to 70 with lung cancer. The genes are TRBV10-3 and TRBJ2-7; 7 bases agree with TRBD1. CDR3 amino acids: CATAWDSADEQYF. As DNA, the CDR3 is TGTGCCACCGCCTGGGACAGCGCAGATGAGCAGTACTTC.